One TCR beta chain is described in this entry. This clonotype was observed a handful of times. It lacks a known antigen. The sample holds no much larger clone one base away, and base qualities are not on file. Donors were approximately 42 systemically healthy Caucasian individuals from Russia aged 6 to 90 years. Each donor gave ten milliliters of peripheral blood, collected into EDTA-treated Vacutainer tubes. Ficoll-Paque density-gradient centrifugation was used to isolate PBMCs, with at least 6.5 million per sample. Trizol reagent was used to extract total RNA from PBMCs, with at least 6 micrograms per sample. For every donor, flow cytometry on a PBMC aliquot measured the percentage of naive CD45RAhigh/CD27high T cells. The data belong to a study of blood T cells in healthy people across ages (dated by TCRdb to between 2014 and 2017). A note on the overall study: In model experiments, template switching captured about one uniquely barcoded TCR beta cDNA molecule for every two T cells. The study measured age-related changes in TCR beta repertoire diversity using deep sequencing normalized with unique cDNA molecular identifiers. Donors were grouped into four age groups: young (average about 15 years), middle-aged (roughly 38), aged (around 60) and long-lived (around 80). The study analyzed two additional independent replicas of 1 million unique cDNA reads from the same blood draw for two donors, one aged 18 to 30 and one aged 80 or older. Beyond this particular receptor, the publication reports: Compared with the aged group, the long-lived group had more naive CD4+ T cells, fewer expanded clones and increased TCR diversity, a pattern suggesting age selection. Because profiling used bulk unsorted PBMCs, naive and antigen-experienced compartments could not be compared conclusively. Observed TCR beta diversity per million T cells fell roughly linearly with age, and a significant reduction was already apparent by age around 36. Total diversity estimates from one million sequenced T cells were considered lower bounds and underestimates. A strong correlation was found between observed TCR beta diversity and the percentage of naive T cells measured by flow cytometry. Donor CMV infection status was unknown, potentially confounding age-related changes in expanded clonotypes.

Library creation used 5' RACE. Instrument on record: Illumina HiSeq 2500. A second PCR of roughly 7 to 11 cycles was run with a J-beta primer mix and a sample-barcoded 5' primer. Each TCR beta cDNA molecule received a unique molecular identifier from a template-switch 5' adaptor carrying 12 random nucleotides. Each sample yielded at least 2.5 million CDR3-containing paired-end reads. All of the RNA was converted into first-strand cDNA using the Mint cDNA synthesis kit, with a TRBC-specific oligonucleotide serving as the primer. All cDNA was treated with uracil-DNA glycosylase and then went through a first 18-cycle PCR with the universal primers M1SS and BC2_uni_R. Per the original workflow: Normalization of each sample was performed by random selection of 1 million high-quality reads, each carrying a distinct molecular identifier. Instead of being binned into consensus sequences, reads that shared molecular identifiers were thrown out. CDR3 identification, clonotype clustering and error correction used MiTCR with a Q25 quality threshold and the strictest error-elimination algorithm. A nonparametric unseen species model with Euler transformation was used to estimate a lower bound on total TCR beta diversity. TCRdb's own reprocessing of the public reads used fastp at Q25 and MiXCR and kept productive beta chains. Rows with one shared CDR3 protein collapse into an entry with the most common genes and DNA. The V and J calls were determined by TCRdb, not by the authors. This sample holds 1 million or so distinct CDR3 sequences; about 23% were observed only once. The top ten constitute 0.65% to 0.95% of the sample.

This sample also appeared in a second study, on T cells of mothers and their children. The second study's authors report: Nine systemically healthy Caucasian individuals served as donors, namely three mothers together with their six children. cDNA synthesis used all of the extracted RNA, with approximately 1.4 ug of RNA in each 15 ul reaction. In the second PCR, sample barcodes and 2-4 random nucleotides were introduced via the M1S primer. Over 8 million TCR beta CDR3 reads came from each mother, compared with some 3 million reads from each child. Thymic selection shapes the output of TCR recombination in a similar way in related and unrelated pairs, and inherited differences have a minor effect. Related mother-child pairs always showed normalized repertoire overlap that was slightly higher than in unrelated mother-child pairs, though the difference was never significant. With a sensitivity of about 100 clones per million clonotypes, no persistent microchimeric T cell clones were detected. Deep NGS was used in the study to compare the TCR beta repertoires of mothers and children and to look for features that separate related mother-child pairs from unrelated individuals. Mothers averaged about 40 +/- 4 years of age and children averaged roughly 12 +/- 4 years. After adapters were ligated using NEBNext reagents, the libraries underwent 100+100 nt paired-end sequencing on an Illumina HiSeq 2000. To prevent cross-contamination, the mother and child libraries were prepared one month apart and sequenced in separate runs. Between roughly 500,000 and 2,300,000 distinct TCR beta clonotypes were identified per donor. Naive TCR beta clonotypes were estimated from low-frequency clonotypes matched to each donor's FACS-determined naive share, without sorting.

Input material: blood. The TCR originated in a girl aged 2 to 10 in good health.

In nucleotides, the sequence is TGCAGTGCTAGTTCCGGACTAGCGGGAGGCAATGAGCAGTTCTTC. Protein translation: CSASSGLAGGNEQFF. The sequence links TRBV20-1 to TRBJ2-1, with 14 central nucleotides matching TRBD2. V trim: 3 bases; J trim: 6 bases; unmatched bases: 4. The cysteine opens and the phenylalanine closes a CDR3 of 15 amino acids. The entry retains the CDR3 DNA only, 45 bases that are in frame from base 1. CDR1 DFQATT and CDR2 SNEGSKA are derived from the germline V gene (reference sequence).